One and the same sample provided the 9 T cell receptor beta chains below, sequenced in a study of memory B cells and T cells in multiple sclerosis. Clones were sequenced by immunoSEQ multiplex PCR, and TCRdb holds only the in-frame ones, with some missing. The sample has about 42,000 clones; approximately 80% are singletons. These receptors' antigens are unknown. After stimulus-free culture, autoproliferating CFSE-dim and non-proliferating CFSE-high T cells were sequenced separately. Cultures began with about 4.5x10^7 CFSE-labeled PBMCs, unstimulated for 6 to 8 days, with replicate wells pooled. The source material was PBMCs from blood kept in culture. Receptors originate from a human donor with multiple sclerosis.

The chain is built from TRBV7-3 and TRBJ1-6; D gene unclear. The germline V and J ends were trimmed by 4 bases and 10 bases, with 11 bases remaining between them. CDR1 SGHTA and CDR2 FQGTGA come from the germline V gene. CDR3 length: 13 residues. The DNA for the CDR3 is TGTGCCAGCAGCTCTCTGTCGAGCTCACCCCTCCACTTT. This translates into CASSSLSSSPLHF.

V usage is TRBV5-4 and J usage is TRBJ1-5; D perhaps matches TRBD1 (6 bases). Between the trimmed V and J ends, which lost 4 bases and 5 bases, there was a span of 10 bases. Germline V gene lookup returns CDR1 SGHNT and CDR2 YYREEE (reference sequence). This CDR3 region has 13 residues. This CDR3 is CASSLGGDQPQHF. The CDR3 bases are TGTGCCAGCAGCCTGGGGGGCGATCAGCCCCAGCATTTT. The full variable domain, completed using reference TRBV5-4 and TRBJ1-5, is ETGVTQSPTHLIKTRGQQVTLRCSSQSGHNTVSWYQQALGQGPQFIFQYYREEENGRGNFPPRFSGLQFPNYSSELNVNALELDDSALYLCASSLGGDQPQHFGDGTRLSIL.

The V and J genes are TRBV7-6 and TRBJ1-1, with D maybe TRBD1 (5 bases). The CDR3 length is 14 residues. Germline V gives CDR1 SGHVS, CDR2 FNYEAQ. V gave up 0 bases and J gave up 4 bases, with 9 bases separating them. CDR3 loop: CASSLAGGSTEAFF. DNA for the CDR3: TGTGCCAGCAGCTTAGCGGGGGGTAGCACTGAAGCTTTCTTT.

This chain joins TRBV7-9 and TRBJ2-7; TRBD1 agrees at 7 bases. This CDR3 is 14 amino acids long. V lost 1 base to trimming and J lost 3 bases; unmatched junction nucleotides: 3. Per the germline V gene, CDR1 is SEHNR and CDR2 is FQNEAQ (reference sequence). CDR3 protein: CASSLVGTDYEQYF. The CDR3 nucleotides read TGTGCCAGCAGCTTAGTGGGGACAGACTACGAGCAGTACTTC.

The rearrangement links TRBV9 to TRBJ1-1; D is perhaps TRBD1 (5 bases). V dropped 0 bases and J dropped 0 bases, with 6 bases sitting between them. The CDR3 is 14 residues long. From germline, CDR1 is SGDLS and CDR2 YYNGEE. For the CDR3, the DNA is TGTGCCAGCAGCGTAGGACAGCTGAACACTGAAGCTTTCTTT. Residues: CASSVGQLNTEAFF.

This chain uses TRBV18 with TRBJ2-7, with TRBD1 matching 11 bases. The CDR3 is made up of 16 amino acids. J was trimmed by 6 bases and V by 3 bases; bases with no gene match: 10. CDR1 and CDR2 from the germline V gene are KGHSH and LQKENI. CDR3 residues: CASSPTGTGGKSEQYF. The CDR3 nucleotides are TGTGCCAGCTCACCTACCGGGACAGGGGGGAAAAGCGAGCAGTACTTC.

V gene TRBV11-3 combines with J gene TRBJ1-2; no reliable D call. The CDR3 consists of 12 residues. Germline V gives CDR1 SGHNT, CDR2 YENEEA. The V and J ends lost 5 bases and 0 bases respectively, with 4 bases between them. The CDR3 loop is CASSGANYGYTF. The CDR3 DNA is TGTGCCAGCAGCGGGGCTAACTATGGCTACACCTTC.

This sequence joins TRBV7-9 and TRBJ2-3; a weak D match, TRBD2 (8 bases). Trimming took off 10 bases at V and 1 base at J, with 18 bases between the two ends. Looked up from germline, CDR1 is SEHNR and CDR2 is FQNEAQ (reference sequence). This CDR3 is 15 amino acids long. CDR3 protein: CATGLAGGGTDTQYF. In DNA, the CDR3 is TGTGCCACCGGACTAGCAGGGGGGGGCACAGATACGCAGTATTTT.

The chain is built from TRBV5-6 and TRBJ2-7; the D is unclear. The CDR3 is 14 residues long. The V end was cut by 0 bases, the J end by 3 bases, with 10 bases between. Germline lookup yields CDR1 SGHDT and CDR2 YYEEEE. The CDR3 region has the DNA TGTGCCAGCAGCTTGGGCCCATCAGGCTACGAGCAGTACTTC. Translation: CASSLGPSGYEQYF.